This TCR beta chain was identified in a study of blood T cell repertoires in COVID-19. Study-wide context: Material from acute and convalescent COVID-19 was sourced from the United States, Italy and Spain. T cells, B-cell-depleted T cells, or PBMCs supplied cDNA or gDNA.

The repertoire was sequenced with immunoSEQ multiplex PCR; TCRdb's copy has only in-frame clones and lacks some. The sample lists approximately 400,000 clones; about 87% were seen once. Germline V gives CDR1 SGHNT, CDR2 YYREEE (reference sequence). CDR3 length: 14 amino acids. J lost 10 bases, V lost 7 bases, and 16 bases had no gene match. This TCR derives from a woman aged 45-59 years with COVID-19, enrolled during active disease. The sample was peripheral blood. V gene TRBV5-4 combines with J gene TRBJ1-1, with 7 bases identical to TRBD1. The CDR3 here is CASVSQGEIDAAFF. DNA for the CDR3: TGTGCCAGCGTCTCTCAGGGGGAAATTGATGCAGCTTTCTTT.